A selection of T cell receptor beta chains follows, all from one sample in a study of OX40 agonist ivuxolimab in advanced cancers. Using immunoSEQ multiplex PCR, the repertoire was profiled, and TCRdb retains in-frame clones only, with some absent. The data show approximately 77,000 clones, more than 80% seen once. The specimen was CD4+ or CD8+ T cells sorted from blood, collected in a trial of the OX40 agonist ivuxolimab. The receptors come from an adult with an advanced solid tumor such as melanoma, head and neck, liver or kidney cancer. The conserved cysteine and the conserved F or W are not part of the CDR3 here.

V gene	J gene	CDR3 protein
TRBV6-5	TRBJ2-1	ASSYSLSSYNEQF
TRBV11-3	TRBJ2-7	ASTPAGDTYEQY
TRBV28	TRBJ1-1	ASRRTDENTEAF
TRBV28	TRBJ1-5	ASRTALQPQH
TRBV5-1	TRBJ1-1	AGRQGPNTEAF
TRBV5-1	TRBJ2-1	ASSLGAAGAAGRSSYNEQF
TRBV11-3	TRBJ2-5	ASSLGVGGGKETQY
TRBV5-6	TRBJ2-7	ASSFGSYEQY
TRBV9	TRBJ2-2	ASSSEAGELF
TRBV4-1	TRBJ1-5	ASSHPQVQPQH
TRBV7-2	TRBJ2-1	ASSSTGNNEQF
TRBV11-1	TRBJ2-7	ASSLAFGVGEQY
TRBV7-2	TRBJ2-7	ASSSDTGLEQY
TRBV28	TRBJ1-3	ASSFSGTSGNTIY
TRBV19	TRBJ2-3	ASSSPSRLAASTDTQY
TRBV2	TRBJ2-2	ASSEQGTGELF
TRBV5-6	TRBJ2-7	ASSFEGSYEQY
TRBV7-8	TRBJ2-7	ASSLVSGRYEQY
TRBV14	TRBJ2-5	ASSSRLKKGGETQY
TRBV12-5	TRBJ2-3	ASGEQGNPTDTQY
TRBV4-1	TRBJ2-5	ASSQVGSSGRAVWTQY
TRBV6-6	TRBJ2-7	ASSYQRAYEQY
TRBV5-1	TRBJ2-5	ASSPTGKETQY
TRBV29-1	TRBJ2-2	SGGGLAGTGELF
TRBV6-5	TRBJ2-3	ASSYLAGGASDTQY
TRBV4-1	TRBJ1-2	ASTQRLSGTEYGYT
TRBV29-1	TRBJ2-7	SVGLAGDEQY
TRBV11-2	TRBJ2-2	ASSSIRDRVGELF
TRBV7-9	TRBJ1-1	ASSQDRGTEAF
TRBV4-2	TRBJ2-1	ASSQDLRVEGQSLI
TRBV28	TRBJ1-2	ASSPLGRNYGYT
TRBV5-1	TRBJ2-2	ASSSGTSGTRELF
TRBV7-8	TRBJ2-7	ASILSSLAGYEQY
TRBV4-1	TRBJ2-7	ASSPRDRGPYEQY
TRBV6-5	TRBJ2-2	ASRTGGPNTGELF
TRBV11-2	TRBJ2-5	ASSQTRTLGTQY
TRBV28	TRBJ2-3	ASMQETQY
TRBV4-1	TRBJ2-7	ASAHSGSQVHEQY
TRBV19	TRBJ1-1	ASSTSRGTEAF
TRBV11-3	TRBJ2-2	ASSLEPTTGELF
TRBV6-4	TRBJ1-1	ASSVRADTEAF
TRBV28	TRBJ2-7	ASSLGNPYEQY
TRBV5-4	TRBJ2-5	ASSPRTSGETQY
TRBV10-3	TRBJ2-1	AIRGTSGRGGNEQF
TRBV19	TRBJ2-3	ASAGGTDTQY
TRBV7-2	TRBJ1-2	ASSLERGYT
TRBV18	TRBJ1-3	ASSFDRDDTIY
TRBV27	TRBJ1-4	ASSLSRAPVTNEKLF
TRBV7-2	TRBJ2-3	ASSSNTDTQY
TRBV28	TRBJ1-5	ASSVQSFGQGVNSNQPQH
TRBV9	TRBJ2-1	ASSVGSGRADEQF
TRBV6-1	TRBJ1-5	ASRQSNQPQH
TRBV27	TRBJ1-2	ASSPRAGTGVSYGYT
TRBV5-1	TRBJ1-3	ASSLSGFSGNTIY
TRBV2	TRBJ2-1	ASSEVRASSYNEQF
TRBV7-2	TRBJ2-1	ATRGGSSSYNEQF
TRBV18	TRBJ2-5	ASSPPSGGTETQY
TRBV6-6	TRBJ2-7	ASSYSGQALI
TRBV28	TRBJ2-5	ASSLFQGGKTQY